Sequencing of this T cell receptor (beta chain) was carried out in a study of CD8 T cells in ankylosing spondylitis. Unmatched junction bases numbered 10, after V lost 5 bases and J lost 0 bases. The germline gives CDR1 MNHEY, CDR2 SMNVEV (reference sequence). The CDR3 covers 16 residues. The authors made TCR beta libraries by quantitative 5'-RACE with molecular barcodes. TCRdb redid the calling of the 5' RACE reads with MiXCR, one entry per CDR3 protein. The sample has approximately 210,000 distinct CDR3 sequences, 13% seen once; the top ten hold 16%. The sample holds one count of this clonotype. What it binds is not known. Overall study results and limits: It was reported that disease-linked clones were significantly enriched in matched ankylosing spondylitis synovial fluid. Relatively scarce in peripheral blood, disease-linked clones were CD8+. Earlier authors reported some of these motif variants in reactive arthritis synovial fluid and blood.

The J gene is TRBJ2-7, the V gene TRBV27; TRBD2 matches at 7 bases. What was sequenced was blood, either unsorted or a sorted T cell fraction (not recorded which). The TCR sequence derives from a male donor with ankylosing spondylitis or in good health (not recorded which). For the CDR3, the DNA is TGTGCCAGCAGTCTAAACAGCGGGGCGACCTCCTACGAGCAGTACTTC. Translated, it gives CASSLNSGATSYEQYF.